This T cell receptor (beta chain) originates from a study of cytomegalovirus exposure and HLA in healthy donors. With 60 Vbeta and 13 Jbeta primers, the PCR was carried out. Sequenced by immunoSEQ multiplex PCR; TCRdb stores in-frame clones only, minus some. The sample carries around 150,000 clones, about 80% recorded once. Note on this clone: Antigen unknown.

General observations from the study: A list of 150 or so TCR beta chains associated with cytomegalovirus was given.

The CDR3 is 15 amino acids. CDR1 and CDR2 (germline): LNHNV, YYDKDF (reference sequence). V was trimmed by 1 base and J by 5 bases, leaving 12 bases between them. The origin of this receptor is a woman in her forties or fifties in good health and CMV-seropositive. V usage is TRBV15 and J usage is TRBJ1-5, with TRBD1 as a possible D gene (6 bases). What was sequenced was PBMCs. CDR3 in DNA: TGTGCCACCAGCAGAGTGAAACAGGGAGATCAGCCCCAGCATTTT. This sequence encodes CATSRVKQGDQPQHF.